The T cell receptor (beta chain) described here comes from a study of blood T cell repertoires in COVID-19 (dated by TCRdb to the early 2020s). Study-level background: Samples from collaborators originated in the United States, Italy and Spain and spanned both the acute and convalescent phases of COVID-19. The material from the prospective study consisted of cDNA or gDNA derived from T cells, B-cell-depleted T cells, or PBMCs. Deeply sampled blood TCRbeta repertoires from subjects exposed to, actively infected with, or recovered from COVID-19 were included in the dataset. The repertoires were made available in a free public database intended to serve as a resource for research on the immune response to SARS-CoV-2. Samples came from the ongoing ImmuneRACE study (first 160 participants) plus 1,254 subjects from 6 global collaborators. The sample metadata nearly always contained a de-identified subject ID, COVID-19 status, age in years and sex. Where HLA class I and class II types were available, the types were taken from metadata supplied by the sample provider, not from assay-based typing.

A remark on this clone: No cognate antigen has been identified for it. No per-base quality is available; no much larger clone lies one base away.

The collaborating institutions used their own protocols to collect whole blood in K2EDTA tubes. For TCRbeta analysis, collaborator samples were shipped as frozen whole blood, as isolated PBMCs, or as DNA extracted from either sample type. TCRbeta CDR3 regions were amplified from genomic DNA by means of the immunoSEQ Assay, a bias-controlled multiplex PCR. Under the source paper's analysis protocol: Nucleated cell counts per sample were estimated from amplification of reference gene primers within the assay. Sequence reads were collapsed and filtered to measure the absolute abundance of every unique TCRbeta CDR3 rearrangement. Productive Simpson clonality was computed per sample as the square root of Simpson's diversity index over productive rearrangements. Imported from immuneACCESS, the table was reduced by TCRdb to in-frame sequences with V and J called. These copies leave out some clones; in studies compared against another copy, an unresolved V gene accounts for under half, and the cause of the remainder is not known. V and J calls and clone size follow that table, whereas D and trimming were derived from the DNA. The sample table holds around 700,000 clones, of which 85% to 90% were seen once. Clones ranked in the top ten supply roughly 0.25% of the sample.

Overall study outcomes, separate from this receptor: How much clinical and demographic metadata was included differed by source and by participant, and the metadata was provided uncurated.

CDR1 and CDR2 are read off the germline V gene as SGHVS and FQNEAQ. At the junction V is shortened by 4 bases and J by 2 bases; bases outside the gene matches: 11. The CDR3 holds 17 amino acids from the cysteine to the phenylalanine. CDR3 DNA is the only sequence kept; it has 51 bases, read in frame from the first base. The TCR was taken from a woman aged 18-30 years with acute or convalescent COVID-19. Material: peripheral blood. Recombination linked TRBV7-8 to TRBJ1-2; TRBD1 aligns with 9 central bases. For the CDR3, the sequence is CASSWGTGRIKNYGYTF. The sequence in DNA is TGTGCCAGCAGCTGGGGGACAGGGCGGATTAAAAACTATGGCTACACCTTC.